Below, 31 T cell receptor beta chains from the same sample are listed, as sequenced in a study of T cells after yellow fever vaccination. TCRdb used MiXCR to reprocess the 5' RACE reads, holding one entry per CDR3 protein. This sample has approximately 550,000 distinct CDR3 sequences, with approximately 21% found just once. The sample here was PBMCs, taken 15 days after the yellow fever booster vaccination. The receptors stem from a man under 40 who received the YFV17D yellow fever vaccine.

V usage is TRBV6-1 and J usage is TRBJ2-7; D unresolved. V was trimmed by 8 bases and J by 3 bases, leaving 11 bases between them. The CDR3 runs to 12 residues. The germline gives CDR1 MNHNS, CDR2 SASEGT. The CDR3 DNA is TGTGCCAGCCCAGGTAAGGGCTACGAGCAGTACTTC. Its translation is CASPGKGYEQYF.

This clonotype has more than one count but fewer than ten. This chain links TRBV20-1 with TRBJ2-7; the D is unclear. Deletions cut 3 bases from V and 1 base from J, with 10 bases between. CDR3 size: 13 residues. Germline lookup yields CDR1 DFQATT and CDR2 SNEGSKA (reference sequence). CDR3 sequence: CSARTGGSYEQYF. The CDR3 bases are TGCAGTGCTAGGACTGGCGGTTCCTACGAGCAGTACTTC.

This chain connects TRBV3-1 to TRBJ2-3; 16 bases map to TRBD2. The CDR3 totals 15 residues. The J segment lost 2 bases and the V segment lost 10 bases, leaving 3 bases of the junction unmatched. Germline V gene lookup returns CDR1 LGHDT and CDR2 YNNKEL (reference sequence). CDR3 sequence: CAMGLAGGPTDTQYF. The DNA of the CDR3 is TGTGCCATGGGACTAGCGGGAGGGCCCACAGATACGCAGTATTTT.

The CDR3 bases are TGTGCCAGCAGGCCGCCCGGGGCCAACGTCCTGACTTTC. Amino acids: CASRPPGANVLTF. The gene calls are TRBV12-3 or TRBV12-4 and TRBJ2-6; D is unresolved. The CDR3 extends over 13 amino acids. The ends were cut back, 6 bases at V and 4 bases at J, with 7 bases in the middle.

This clonotype was observed a few times. V gene TRBV7-8 combines with J gene TRBJ1-1; D uncertain. In germline, CDR1 is SGHVS, CDR2 FQNEAQ. With 1 base removed from V and 11 bases from J, the gap between germline ends came to 14 bases. The length of the CDR3 is 13 residues. CDR3 in DNA: TGTGCCAGCAGCTTAGACGTCCCCATCCCCGCTTTCTTT. Translated, it gives CASSLDVPIPAFF.

In this sample, this clonotype turned up a few times. V gene TRBV10-3 combines with J gene TRBJ2-3; D uncertain. The CDR3 consists of 13 residues. V lost 11 bases, J lost 2 bases, and 14 bases lay in between. The germline gives CDR1 ENHRY, CDR2 SYGVKD. The CDR3 region is CAASNGVTDTQYF. CDR3 in DNA: TGTGCCGCGTCCAATGGGGTCACAGATACGCAGTATTTT.

This clonotype occurred a few times. V is TRBV4-2 and J is TRBJ2-7; weak D call: TRBD2 (5 bases). The CDR3 sequence is 16 residues long. V lost 4 bases, J lost 0 bases, and 16 bases lay in between. Germline V gene sequence: CDR1 LGHNA, CDR2 YNFKEQ. The CDR3 DNA reads as TGTGCCAGCAGCCCCTCCCTTGCGCGGGCCTCCTACGAGCAGTACTTC. Translated, it gives CASSPSLARASYEQYF.

This clonotype has just a few counts. The J gene is TRBJ2-1, the V gene TRBV29-1; a weak D match, TRBD1 (5 bases). The CDR3 is 14 residues long. CDR1 SQVTM and CDR2 ANQGSEA come from the germline V gene. The germline V and J ends were trimmed by 4 bases and 2 bases, with 12 bases remaining between them. CDR3 coding DNA: TGCAGCGTTGTTCAGGGAAGCACCTACAATGAGCAGTTCTTC. This encodes CSVVQGSTYNEQFF.

This clonotype was recorded a few times. The chain uses TRBV19 and TRBJ2-3, with TRBD1 as a possible D gene (5 bases). V lost 7 bases, J lost 0 bases, and 8 bases lay in between. Germline values: CDR1 LNHDA, CDR2 SQIVND (reference sequence). This CDR3 has 13 residues. This CDR3 reads CASKGQSTDTQYF. The CDR3 nucleotides are TGTGCCAGTAAAGGACAAAGCACAGATACGCAGTATTTT.

The rearrangement joins TRBV7-2 to TRBJ2-3, with 7 bases matching TRBD2. The CDR3 totals 15 residues. CDR1 SGHTA and CDR2 FQGNSA come from the germline V gene. Trimming removed 5 bases from V and 2 bases from J; junction bases left unmatched: 7. The CDR3 region has the DNA TGTGCCAGCAGCCTGAGCGGGATACTCACAGATACGCAGTATTTT. Translating gives CASSLSGILTDTQYF.

This chain links TRBV20-1 with TRBJ2-7; 12 nucleotides align to TRBD2. V shed 8 bases, J shed 2 bases, and the junction held 10 bases outside the gene matches. Germline CDR1 is DFQATT and CDR2 is SNEGSKA (reference sequence). This CDR3 region has 15 residues. Here the CDR3 reads CSWGTSGQTAYEQYF. DNA of the CDR3: TGCAGTTGGGGGACTAGCGGGCAAACCGCCTACGAGCAGTACTTC.

This clonotype occurred many times. The chain joins TRBV7-2 to TRBJ2-1; 9 bases match TRBD2. Germline CDR1 is SGHTA and CDR2 is FQGNSA. With V trimmed by 2 bases and J by 4 bases, 3 bases remained unmatched. The CDR3 is 15 amino acids. This CDR3 reads CASSLSSGSYNEQFF. The DNA for the CDR3 is TGTGCCAGCAGCTTAAGTAGCGGGAGTTACAATGAGCAGTTCTTC.

The V and J genes are TRBV6-1 and TRBJ2-1; TRBD1 matches at 9 bases. The germline V gene has CDR1 MNHNS and CDR2 SASEGT. V shed 6 bases and J 1 base; nucleotides not matched to a gene: 10. This CDR3 is built from 17 residues. The CDR3 sequence is CASRSGTGLLSYNEQFF. As DNA, the CDR3 is TGTGCCAGCAGGTCCGGGACAGGGCTTCTATCCTACAATGAGCAGTTCTTC.

CDR3 loop: CASSGSSGSSYNEQFF. The CDR3 coding sequence is TGCGCCAGCAGTGGGTCTAGCGGGAGCTCCTACAATGAGCAGTTCTTC. The chain links TRBV10-1 to TRBJ2-1; TRBD2 agrees at 10 bases. The CDR3 consists of 16 residues. Per germline, CDR1 WNHNN and CDR2 SYGVQD (reference sequence). Trimming at V came to 4 bases and at J to 0 bases, leaving 3 bases not matched to a gene.

This clonotype was observed a few times. The J gene is TRBJ2-7, the V gene TRBV6-1, with TRBD2 matching 16 bases. Germline loops: CDR1 MNHNS, CDR2 SASEGT. Germline trimming cut 3 bases from V and 5 bases from J; bases unmatched to any gene: 13. The CDR3 totals 19 residues. This CDR3 is CASSDHPGLAGGRFHEQYF. CDR3 bases: TGTGCCAGCAGTGATCACCCGGGACTAGCGGGAGGGAGGTTCCACGAGCAGTACTTC.

This clonotype appeared a few times. V usage is TRBV5-5 and J usage is TRBJ1-4, with D uncertain. This CDR3 contains 15 residues. Trimming left V 2 bases short and J 5 bases short, with 13 bases between. Germline CDR1 SGHKS, CDR2 YYEKEE (reference sequence). The CDR3 DNA follows: TGTGCCAGCAGCTTCGGTTTCGGTCTGAATGAAAAACTGTTTTTT. Encoded protein: CASSFGFGLNEKLFF. Looking up the rest from reference TRBV5-5 and TRBJ1-4 gives the full variable domain: DAGVTQSPTHLIKTRGQQVTLRCSPISGHKSVSWYQQVLGQGPQFIFQYYEKEERGRGNFPDRFSARQFPNYSSELNVNALLLGDSALYLCASSFGFGLNEKLFFGSGTQLSVL.

A note on this clonotype: A read error is possible here, since a much larger clone lies one base away. This chain connects TRBV7-2 to TRBJ2-1; D not resolved. The length of the CDR3 is 14 residues. Germline V lookup: CDR1 SGHTA, CDR2 FQGNSA. The CDR3 DNA sequence: TGTGCCAGCACCCTCTTGCCGTCCTACAATGAGCTGTTCTTC. It encodes CASTLLPSYNELFF.

About this clonotype: One end of the junction is discordant with germline, which a read error may explain. V usage is TRBV13 and J usage is TRBJ2-1; D is uncertain. Germline CDR1 and CDR2: PRHDT and FYEKMQ (reference sequence). The CDR3 totals 13 residues. The CDR3 nucleotides are TGTGCCAGCAGCTTAAGGCGTTACAATGAGCAGTTATTC. This codes for CASSLRRYNEQLF.

This clonotype was observed a few times. This chain joins TRBV7-2 and TRBJ2-7; 9 bases align to TRBD2. This CDR3 region has 13 residues. Unmatched junction bases numbered 11, after V lost 11 bases and J lost 6 bases. CDR1 SGHTA and CDR2 FQGNSA come from the germline V gene. The chain's CDR3 is CASRSLAGTEQYF. CDR3 nucleotides: TGTGCCTCAAGGTCGCTAGCGGGAACCGAGCAGTACTTC. The full variable domain, in which reference TRBV7-2 and TRBJ2-7 provide the parts outside the CDR3, is GAGVSQSPSNKVTEKGKDVELRCDPISGHTALYWYRQSLGQGLEFLIYFQGNSAPDKSGLPSDRFSAERTGGSVSTLTIQRTQQEDSAVYLCASRSLAGTEQYFGPGTRLTVT.

This clonotype came up a few times. V usage is TRBV20-1 and J usage is TRBJ2-5; 7 bases are a match to TRBD2. Germline V gives CDR1 DFQATT, CDR2 SNEGSKA (reference sequence). V was pared by 1 base and J by 5 bases, with 7 bases of the junction left unmatched. The CDR3 runs 14 residues. The CDR3 DNA follows: TGCAGTGCTAGAGCTAGCGGTCGAGGGGAGACCCAGTACTTC. This gives the protein CSARASGRGETQYF.

This clonotype was found a few times. The CDR3 spells CASSYFQWTEAFF. In nucleotides, the CDR3 is TGTGCCAGCAGTTATTTTCAGTGGACTGAAGCTTTCTTT. The chain uses TRBV6-5 and TRBJ1-1, with no clear D. There are 13 residues in the CDR3. V dropped 3 bases and J dropped 5 bases, with 10 bases sitting between them. CDR1 and CDR2 from the germline V gene are MNHEY and SVGAGI.

The chain is built from TRBV20-1 and TRBJ1-2; D perhaps matches TRBD1 (6 bases). The CDR3 covers 13 residues. The germline CDR1 and CDR2 sequences are DFQATT and SNEGSKA (reference sequence). V shed 1 base and J shed 4 bases, with 10 bases lying between them. DNA for the CDR3: TGCAGTGCTAGAGGGGGGGCGGGCTATGGCTACACCTTC. It codes for CSARGGAGYGYTF.

The chain joins TRBV27 to TRBJ2-2; D perhaps matches TRBD2 (7 bases). This CDR3 region has 16 residues. The germline CDR1 and CDR2 sequences are MNHEY and SMNVEV (reference sequence). V gave up 0 bases and J gave up 9 bases, with 17 bases separating them. The CDR3 nucleotides read TGTGCCAGCAGTTTATCGGGGGCTAGCGGAACGAGGGAGCTGTTTTTT. Amino acids: CASSLSGASGTRELFF.

CDR3 region: CASSPTYDDEADTQYF. The CDR3 DNA reads TGTGCCAGCAGTCCAACTTATGACGACGAAGCAGATACGCAGTATTTT. V usage is TRBV6-2 or TRBV6-3 and J usage is TRBJ2-3; D is ambiguous. The CDR3 spans 16 residues. In germline, CDR1 is MNHEY, CDR2 SVGEGT. V lost 5 bases and J lost 4, with 19 bases in between.

This clonotype was picked up a small number of times. The chain carries TRBV9 and TRBJ2-1; tentatively, D is TRBD2 (6 bases). The V gene's germline CDR1 is SGDLS and CDR2 YYNGEE. This CDR3 spans 14 amino acids. V lost 0 bases and J 11 bases, leaving 15 bases between the germline ends. CDR3 nucleotide sequence: TGTGCCAGCAGCGTAGACCTATCGGGAGATAAGCAGTTCTTC. This translates into CASSVDLSGDKQFF.

The chain recombines TRBV7-2 with TRBJ1-5; D is uncertain. Trimming shortened V by 5 bases and J by 7 bases, and 12 bases separated the two germline ends. Germline CDR1 SGHTA, CDR2 FQGNSA. The CDR3 is 13 residues long. The CDR3 sequence: CASSPHRGQPQHF. In DNA form, the CDR3 reads TGTGCCAGCAGCCCACACAGAGGCCAGCCCCAGCATTTT.

This chain connects TRBV18 to TRBJ2-2; 11 bases are a match to TRBD2. This CDR3 spans 15 amino acids. J gave up 4 bases and V 6 bases, and 4 bases lay outside the gene matches. CDR1 and CDR2 from the germline V gene are KGHSH and LQKENI. CDR3 region: CASSPSGRTTGELFF. The CDR3 DNA sequence: TGTGCCAGCTCTCCTAGCGGGAGGACCACCGGGGAGCTGTTTTTT.

This sequence joins TRBV5-1 and TRBJ2-5, with D possibly matching TRBD2 (5 bases). V was shortened by 0 bases and J by 5 bases, with 11 bases between the two germline ends. The V gene's germline CDR1 is SGHRS and CDR2 YFSETQ. The CDR3 runs 14 residues. The CDR3 loop is CASSLVGLGETQYF. In nucleotides, the CDR3 is TGCGCCAGCAGCTTGGTTGGACTGGGGGAGACCCAGTACTTC.

This clonotype was observed a few times. The gene calls are TRBV20-1 and TRBJ2-2, with 13 nucleotides matching TRBD2. The CDR3 contains 20 residues. From germline, CDR1 is DFQATT and CDR2 SNEGSKA (reference sequence). Trimming removed 6 bases from V and 5 bases from J; junction bases left unmatched: 21. CDR3 bases: TGCAGTGCCCTCGTCCCCAGTACTCTGGGACTAGCGGGGAGGACCGGGGAGCTGTTTTTT. The encoded protein is CSALVPSTLGLAGRTGELFF.

This clonotype occurred many times. The V and J genes are TRBV12-3 or TRBV12-4 and TRBJ2-1, with 9 bases lining up with TRBD2. CDR3 size: 15 residues. Germline trimming cut 6 bases from V and 8 bases from J; bases unmatched to any gene: 11. In nucleotides, the CDR3 is TGTGCCAGCAGCCCCCCCGGGACTAGCATTTATGAGCAGTTCTTC. Amino acids: CASSPPGTSIYEQFF.

J is TRBJ2-1 and V is TRBV7-9, with TRBD2 matching 14 bases. V shed 5 bases and J 5 bases; nucleotides not matched to a gene: 8. The V gene's germline CDR1 is SEHNR and CDR2 FQNEAQ (reference sequence). The CDR3 is 17 amino acids. The chain's CDR3 is CASSPGLAGAWDNEQFF. The CDR3 DNA follows: TGTGCCAGCAGCCCGGGACTAGCGGGAGCGTGGGACAATGAGCAGTTCTTC. The whole variable domain, filled in from reference TRBV7-9 and TRBJ2-1, reads DTGVSQNPRHKITKRGQNVTFRCDPISEHNRLYWYRQTLGQGPEFLTYFQNEAQLEKSRLLSDRFSAERPKGSFSTLEIQRTEQGDSAMYLCASSPGLAGAWDNEQFFGPGTRLTVL.